A selection of T cell receptor beta chains follows, all from one sample in a study of identical twins. From the 5' RACE reads, TCRdb called clonotypes with MiXCR, one entry per CDR3 protein. The table lists roughly 540,000 distinct CDR3 sequences, about 20% of them singletons, with under 0.95% in the top ten. These data were also filed under a second study, of T cells expressing NK-cell markers.

Material for sequencing was CD4+ T cells sorted from blood. Source of these receptors: a woman younger than 35 in good health. CDR3s include the opening cysteine and the closing phenylalanine or tryptophan. The D gene is left open where the match is weak. For some rows the clone size is stated as once, few or many, or as a class when expanded; others skip it.

j_call | clone_size | d_call | v_call | cdr3_nt | cdr3_aa
TRBJ1-1 | few | NA | TRBV18 | TGTGCCAGCTCCGATCGGGTCGGGTACGTTGAAGCTTTCTTT | CASSDRVGYVEAFF
TRBJ2-2 | few | NA | TRBV20-1 | TGCAGCGGGGAAGGAGGTACCGGGGAGCTGTTTTTT | CSGEGGTGELFF
TRBJ2-7 | NA | TRBD1 | TRBV5-1 | TGCGCCAGCAGCCCGGACAGGGTACCCACCGAGCAGTACTTC | CASSPDRVPTEQYF
TRBJ2-3 | many | TRBD2 | TRBV5-1 | TGCGCCAGCAGCTTGGATCTAGCGGGGGCCGCCACAGATACGCAGTATTTT | CASSLDLAGAATDTQYF
TRBJ2-5 | NA | TRBD1 | TRBV27 | TGTGCCAGCAGTATCGACAGGGGGCGAGGAGAGACCCAGTACTTC | CASSIDRGRGETQYF
TRBJ2-1 | NA | TRBD2 | TRBV12-3/TRBV12-4 | TGTGCCAGCCTTCAATCTAGCGGGGGTTACAATGAGCAGTTCTTC | CASLQSSGGYNEQFF
TRBJ2-5 | NA | NA | TRBV5-1 | TGCGCCAGCAGCCCACAGGCTCCAGGGGAGACCCAGTACTTC | CASSPQAPGETQYF
TRBJ2-7 | few | TRBD1 | TRBV3-1 | TGTGCCAGCAGCCAAGGGGCAGGGGGCGATTCCGAGCAGTACTTC | CASSQGAGGDSEQYF
TRBJ2-4 | NA | NA | TRBV5-6 | TGTGCCAGCAGCTTGGGGTCTCTAGCTAGAGACATTCAGTACTTC | CASSLGSLARDIQYF
TRBJ2-3 | NA | TRBD2 | TRBV24-1 | TGTGCCACCAGTGATCCCGGGACTAGCGGAAGCACAGATACGCAGTATTTT | CATSDPGTSGSTDTQYF
TRBJ2-1 | NA | NA | TRBV11-2 | TGTGCCAGCAGCCCCGCAAATAGTCGTGAGCAGTTCTTC | CASSPANSREQFF
TRBJ2-7 | NA | NA | TRBV5-1 | TGCGCCAGCGCGGACAACTCCTACGAGCAGTACTTC | CASADNSYEQYF
TRBJ2-5 | few | TRBD2 | TRBV20-1 | TGCAGTGCTAGAGCGCGGGCAGCGGGGGAGACCCAGTACTTC | CSARARAAGETQYF
TRBJ2-4 | NA | NA | TRBV20-1 | TGCAGTGCTGGGGGAGTAGCCAAAAACATTCAGTACTTC | CSAGGVAKNIQYF
TRBJ2-1 | NA | TRBD2 | TRBV12-3/TRBV12-4 | TGTGCCAGCAGTTCGCGACTAGCGGGGGACCCTAATGAGCAGTTCTTC | CASSSRLAGDPNEQFF
TRBJ2-2 | few | TRBD2 | TRBV5-1 | TGCGCCAGCAGCTTCACCGGGACTAGCGAAAACACCGGGGAGCTGTTTTTT | CASSFTGTSENTGELFF
TRBJ1-5 | NA | NA | TRBV20-1 | TGCAGTGCTCGCCGAATCGAGAATCAGCCCCAGCATTTT | CSARRIENQPQHF
TRBJ2-5 | NA | TRBD1 | TRBV9 | TGTGCCAGCAGCGCAGGACAGGGTCTGGGAGAGACCCAGTACTTC | CASSAGQGLGETQYF
TRBJ2-3 | NA | NA | TRBV29-1 | TGCAGCGTCCCGAGGGGTGAGTCGGGAGATACGCAGTATTTT | CSVPRGESGDTQYF
TRBJ2-3 | NA | NA | TRBV25-1 | TGTGCCATCTCAAGAACCTCAGATACGCAGTATTTT | CAISRTSDTQYF
TRBJ1-6 | NA | TRBD1 | TRBV5-1 | TGCGCCAGCAGGCCGACAGGGGGGCGATCACCCCTCCACTTT | CASRPTGGRSPLHF
TRBJ2-5 | NA | NA | TRBV12-3/TRBV12-4 | TGTGCCAGCAGTTTCGAGGAGGTCAAGACCCAGTACTTC | CASSFEEVKTQYF
TRBJ1-1 | NA | TRBD1 | TRBV20-1 | TGCAGTGGTCAGGTACAGGGGCTAAATGAAGCTTTCTTT | CSGQVQGLNEAFF
TRBJ2-7 | NA | NA | TRBV9 | TGTGCCAGCAGCCGAGAGAAGCGGCAGTACTTC | CASSREKRQYF
TRBJ1-3 | NA | TRBD1 | TRBV5-6 | TGTGCCAGCAGCTTTCGACAGGGTTATAGAAACACCATATATTTT | CASSFRQGYRNTIYF
TRBJ2-3 | many | NA | TRBV7-4 | TGTGCCAGCAGCCTCGGGGGAGTCACAGATACGCAGTATTTT | CASSLGGVTDTQYF
TRBJ2-1 | NA | NA | TRBV9 | TGTGCCAGCAGCGTAGGGTCGCGCCCCAATGAGCAGTTCTTC | CASSVGSRPNEQFF
TRBJ2-2 | NA | TRBD2 | TRBV6-1 | TGTGCCAGCAGTGGACTAGCGGGAGGGACCGGGGAGCTGTTTTTT | CASSGLAGGTGELFF
TRBJ2-1 | few | NA | TRBV9 | TGTGCCAGCAGCGTTGGGCGGTCCTACAATGAGCAGTTCTTC | CASSVGRSYNEQFF
TRBJ2-3 | NA | NA | TRBV15 | TGTGCCACCAGCAGGGGTAGAACAGATACGCAGTATTTT | CATSRGRTDTQYF
TRBJ1-6 | few | TRBD1 | TRBV20-1 | TGCAGTGCTAGAGAACAGGGGGGTTCACCCCTCCACTTT | CSAREQGGSPLHF
TRBJ2-1 | NA | NA | TRBV27 | TGTGCCAGCAGTCCCATAGGGGGGGGCTCCTACAATGAGCAGTTCTTC | CASSPIGGGSYNEQFF
TRBJ2-7 | NA | NA | TRBV7-8 | TGTGCCAGCAGCTTATCTGGGTCCAGCTCCTACGAGCAGTACTTC | CASSLSGSSSYEQYF
TRBJ2-3 | few | TRBD2 | TRBV20-1 | TGCAGTGCTAGAGATCGCAGCGGGGGGCTATATACGCAGTATTTT | CSARDRSGGLYTQYF
TRBJ2-1 | many | TRBD2 | TRBV12-3/TRBV12-4 | TGTGCCAGCAGTTTCCGGACTAGCGGGGTTAGCTCCTACAATGAGCAGTTCTTC | CASSFRTSGVSSYNEQFF
TRBJ2-5 | few | NA | TRBV12-3/TRBV12-4 | TGTGCCAGCAGTTTGGGGACCCAGAGGACCCAGTACTTC | CASSLGTQRTQYF